This T cell receptor (beta chain) was sequenced in a study of long-term antiretroviral therapy in people with HIV. Overall study findings and caveats: Control repertoires displayed wider CDR3 length ranges than the HIV repertoires.

Version v3.0 of the immunoSEQ assay was performed at survey level. TCRdb keeps only in-frame clones here, not all; method: immunoSEQ multiplex PCR. This sample yields about 33,000 clones, of which 70% to 80% are seen a single time; 7.1% belongs to the top ten. Comments on this clone: Its specificity is unknown.

The source was unsorted PBMCs, collected 2 years after starting antiretroviral therapy. The sequence was obtained from a woman in her forties or fifties with HIV.

The DNA of the CDR3 is TGTGCCTGGCGCGAGGCAGGGACTAACTATGGCTACACCTTC. Encoded protein: CAWREAGTNYGYTF. V and J are TRBV30 and TRBJ1-2; D is perhaps TRBD1 (5 bases). The V end was cut by 5 bases, the J end by 0 bases, with 13 bases between. CDR1 and CDR2 from the germline V gene are GTSNPN and SVGIG (reference sequence). The CDR3 length is 14 residues.